These T cell receptor beta chains were read from a single sample in a study of CXCR4 blockade with PD-1 therapy in pancreatic cancer. Data came from immunoSEQ multiplex PCR; TCRdb stores just in-frame clones and leaves some out. The data hold nearly 2,000 clones, with around 55% observed a single time. Sequencing was carried out using tumor tissue. These receptor sequences come from a human donor with pancreatic ductal adenocarcinoma. Each CDR3 is given with its conserved first and last residue. The order of the fields is J gene, V gene, D gene, clone size, CDR3 DNA, CDR3 protein. A D gene is named only where the DNA matches it firmly. The size entry is marked missing in some rows and otherwise reads once, few, many or a size class.

TRBJ1-2 TRBV29-1 NA NA TGCAGCGTTGATCGACAGGACTATGGCTACATCTTC CSVDRQDYGYIF
TRBJ2-2 TRBV11-3 TRBD1 medium-sized TGTGCCAGCAGCCCAGGGGGCGCGAGCACCGGGGAGCTGTTTTTT CASSPGGASTGELFF
TRBJ1-3 TRBV6-8 NA NA TGTGCCAGCAGTTACTCCCCTCCTCTAATCGGGGGTGGAAACACCATATATTTT CASSYSPPLIGGGNTIYF
TRBJ2-3 TRBV18 TRBD2 NA TGTGCCAGCTCACAATCTAGCGGGGCCGATACGCAGTATTTT CASSQSSGADTQYF
TRBJ1-1 TRBV14 NA NA TGTGCCAGCAGCCGAGGGGTAACTGAAGCTTTCTTT CASSRGVTEAFF
TRBJ2-7 TRBV5-1 NA NA TGCGCCAGCAGCCGTTCTGTTAGCACCCCTTACGAGCAGTACTTC CASSRSVSTPYEQYF
TRBJ2-5 TRBV28 NA NA TGTGCCAGCAGAACCAGGGATGAGACCCAGTACTTC CASRTRDETQYF
TRBJ1-1 TRBV10-3 NA NA TGTGCCATCAGTGAGGGTATGAACACTGAAGCTTTCTTT CAISEGMNTEAFF
TRBJ2-3 TRBV19 NA NA TGTGCCAGTAGGCACCCGAGCGGGAGCACAGATACGCAGTATTTT CASRHPSGSTDTQYF
TRBJ1-1 TRBV29-1 NA NA TGCAGCGTTGAAAAGGCCAAAACTGAAGCTTTCTTT CSVEKAKTEAFF
TRBJ2-7 TRBV14 TRBD1 NA TGTGCCAGCGGCAGACAGGGGGTTCTATTCTACGAGCAGTACTTC CASGRQGVLFYEQYF
TRBJ1-1 TRBV6-8 TRBD1 NA TGTGCCAGCAGTTTCGACAGGGGACGCACTGAAGCTTTCTTT CASSFDRGRTEAFF
TRBJ1-3 TRBV14 NA NA TGTGCCAGCAGCCAATTCAATGGAAACACCATATATTTT CASSQFNGNTIYF
TRBJ2-1 TRBV6-4 NA NA TGTGCCAGCAGTCCCCCTCCCACCCACAATGAGCAGTTCTTC CASSPPPTHNEQFF
TRBJ2-1 TRBV18 NA NA TGTGCCAGCTGTCCGGACTCGGCGGTCCGTGTGCAGTTCTTC CASCPDSAVRVQFF
TRBJ2-1 TRBV25-1 NA NA TGTGCCAGCAGTGTCAAAATTTCAGATGAGCAGTTCTTC CASSVKISDEQFF
TRBJ1-1 TRBV29-1 NA once TGCAGCGTTGAAGATTCAGGGGCGGGGAACACTGAAGCTTTCTTT CSVEDSGAGNTEAFF
TRBJ2-1 TRBV18 TRBD1 NA TGTGCCAGCTCACCCGCCGGGACAGGGGTCTTGGGTGAGCAGTTCTTC CASSPAGTGVLGEQFF
TRBJ2-1 TRBV9 NA NA TGTGCCAGCAGCGTAGCTGGGACTGCCCGGGATGAGCAGTTCTTC CASSVAGTARDEQFF
TRBJ2-3 TRBV28 NA NA TGTGCCAGCAGTTTATACGGGGACCTCACAGATACGCAGTATTTT CASSLYGDLTDTQYF
TRBJ2-7 TRBV19 NA NA TGTGCCAGTAGTTCCACGACCGGCGGGTACGAGCAGTACTTC CASSSTTGGYEQYF
TRBJ1-5 TRBV19 TRBD1 NA TGTGCCAGTAGTGTTGGAGGGACAGGGGGATATCAGCCCCAGCATTTT CASSVGGTGGYQPQHF
TRBJ2-3 TRBV1 NA few TGCGCCAGCAGCCAGCCTCCCCGCTCTAGCGGCCCAGATACGCAGTATTTT CASSQPPRSSGPDTQYF
TRBJ1-2 TRBV10-3 NA once TGTGCCATCAGTGAGTCGATCGGGGAACCCTCGTCGTTTGGCTACACCTTC CAISESIGEPSSFGYTF
TRBJ2-3 TRBV6-8 NA medium-sized TGTGCCAGCAGTACAGGGACACACACAGATACGCAGTATTTT CASSTGTHTDTQYF
TRBJ1-5 TRBV19 NA NA TGTGCTAGTAGTATAAAGGCATGGAATAGCAATCAGCCCCAGCATTTT CASSIKAWNSNQPQHF
TRBJ1-2 TRBV7-6 TRBD1 medium-sized TGTGCCAGCAGCTCGGGACAGGGGAACTATGGCTACACCTTC CASSSGQGNYGYTF